This T cell receptor beta chain was sequenced during a study of cytomegalovirus exposure and HLA in healthy donors. Notes on the study in general: A later analysis linked a missense variant in DCLRE1C to the trimming of TCR beta V and J genes. Generally TCR sequences proved uncommon, though certain public TCRs appeared in numerous donors.

About this clone: Its target is not known.

In the PCR, 60 Vbeta and 13 Jbeta primers were used. Profiled with immunoSEQ multiplex PCR; TCRdb holds only in-frame clones, not every one. The sample has about 110,000 clones, roughly 80% seen once. Between the trimmed V and J ends, which lost 3 bases and 3 bases, there was a span of 15 bases. Germline V gene sequence: CDR1 KGHSH, CDR2 LQKENI. The CDR3 sequence is 16 residues long. The chain combines TRBV18 with TRBJ1-5, with D uncertain. The sequence came from a man aged 35-49 years in good health and CMV-seronegative. The sample was PBMCs. The CDR3 coding sequence is TGTGCCAGCTCACCCGGCGGGAGGGCTTCCAATCAGCCCCAGCATTTT. Translating it yields CASSPGGRASNQPQHF.